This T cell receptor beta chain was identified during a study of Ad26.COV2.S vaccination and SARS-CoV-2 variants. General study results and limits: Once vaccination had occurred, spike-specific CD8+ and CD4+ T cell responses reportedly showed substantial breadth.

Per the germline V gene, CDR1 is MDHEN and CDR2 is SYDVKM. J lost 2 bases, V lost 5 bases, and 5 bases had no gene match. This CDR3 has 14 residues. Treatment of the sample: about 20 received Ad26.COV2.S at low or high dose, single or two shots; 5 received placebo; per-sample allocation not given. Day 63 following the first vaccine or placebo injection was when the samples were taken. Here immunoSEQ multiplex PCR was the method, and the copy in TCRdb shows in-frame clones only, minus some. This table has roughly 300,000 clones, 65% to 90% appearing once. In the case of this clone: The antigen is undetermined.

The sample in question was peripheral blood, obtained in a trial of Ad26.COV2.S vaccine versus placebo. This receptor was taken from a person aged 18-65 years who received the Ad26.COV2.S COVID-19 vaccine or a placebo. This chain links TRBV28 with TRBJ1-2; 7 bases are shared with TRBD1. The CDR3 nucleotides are TGTGCCAGCAGTGTGACAGGGAGCAACTATGGCTACACCTTC. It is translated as CASSVTGSNYGYTF.